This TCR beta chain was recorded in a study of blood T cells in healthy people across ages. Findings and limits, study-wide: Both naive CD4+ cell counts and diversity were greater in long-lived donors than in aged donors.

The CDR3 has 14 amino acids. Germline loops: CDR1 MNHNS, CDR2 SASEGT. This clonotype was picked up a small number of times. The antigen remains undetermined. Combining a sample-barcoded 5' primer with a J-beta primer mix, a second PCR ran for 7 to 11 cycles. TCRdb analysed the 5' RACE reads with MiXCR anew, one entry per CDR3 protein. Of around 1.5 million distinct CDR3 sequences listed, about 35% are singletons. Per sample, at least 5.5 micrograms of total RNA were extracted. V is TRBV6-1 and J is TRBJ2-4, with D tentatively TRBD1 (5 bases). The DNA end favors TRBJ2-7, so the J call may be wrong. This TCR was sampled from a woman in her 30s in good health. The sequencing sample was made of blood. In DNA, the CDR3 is TGTGCCAGCAGTGAGGACATCCTGGGCTACGAGCAGTACTTC. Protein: CASSEDILGYEQYF.